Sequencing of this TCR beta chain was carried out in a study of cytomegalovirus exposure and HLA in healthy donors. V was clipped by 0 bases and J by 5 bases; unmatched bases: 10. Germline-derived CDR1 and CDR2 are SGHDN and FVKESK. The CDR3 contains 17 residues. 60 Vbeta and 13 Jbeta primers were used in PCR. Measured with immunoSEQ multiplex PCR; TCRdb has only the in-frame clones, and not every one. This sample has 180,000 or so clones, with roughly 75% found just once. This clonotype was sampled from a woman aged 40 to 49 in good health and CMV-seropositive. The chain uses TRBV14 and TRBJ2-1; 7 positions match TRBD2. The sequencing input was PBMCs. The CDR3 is CASSQDWEGRGNNEQFF. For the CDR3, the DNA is TGTGCCAGCAGCCAAGATTGGGAAGGGCGGGGGAACAATGAGCAGTTCTTC.